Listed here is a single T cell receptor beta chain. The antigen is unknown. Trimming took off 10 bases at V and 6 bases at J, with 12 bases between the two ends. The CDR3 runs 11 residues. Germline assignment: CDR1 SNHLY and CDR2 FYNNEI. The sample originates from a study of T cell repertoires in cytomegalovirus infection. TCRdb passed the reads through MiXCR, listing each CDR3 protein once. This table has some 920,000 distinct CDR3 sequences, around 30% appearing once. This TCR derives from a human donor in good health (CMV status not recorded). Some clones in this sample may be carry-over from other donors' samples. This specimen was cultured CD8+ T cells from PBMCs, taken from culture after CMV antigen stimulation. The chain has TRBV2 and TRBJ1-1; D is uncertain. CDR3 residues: CATGRRAEAFF. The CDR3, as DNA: TGTGCCACTGGGAGGAGAGCTGAAGCTTTCTTT.